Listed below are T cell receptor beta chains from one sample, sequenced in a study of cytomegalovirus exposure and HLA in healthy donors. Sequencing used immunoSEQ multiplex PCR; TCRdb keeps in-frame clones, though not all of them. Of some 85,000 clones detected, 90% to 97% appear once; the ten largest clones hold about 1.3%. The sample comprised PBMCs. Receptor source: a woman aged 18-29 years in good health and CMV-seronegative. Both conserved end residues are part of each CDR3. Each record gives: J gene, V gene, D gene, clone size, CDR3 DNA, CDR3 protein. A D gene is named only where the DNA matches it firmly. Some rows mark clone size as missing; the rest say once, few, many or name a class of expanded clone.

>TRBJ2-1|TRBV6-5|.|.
TGTGCCAGCAGTTCTGGGAGTTTTGGGCCGTTCTTC
CASSSGSFGPFF
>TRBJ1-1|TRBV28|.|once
TGTGCCAGCAGTATCCTACAGGTGAACACTGAAGCTTTCTTT
CASSILQVNTEAFF
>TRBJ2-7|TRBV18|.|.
TGTGCCAGCTCATCAGCTACTCCGGGCTACGAGCAGTACTTC
CASSSATPGYEQYF
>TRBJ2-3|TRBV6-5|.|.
TGTGCCAGCAGTTACTCCCGGGCAGATACGCAGTATTTT
CASSYSRADTQYF
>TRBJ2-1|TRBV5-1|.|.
TGCGCCAGCAGCTTGACGGGAAAGGTCCATGAGCAGTTCTTC
CASSLTGKVHEQFF
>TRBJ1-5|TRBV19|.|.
TGTGCCAGTGATATCAACAGGTATAATCAGCCCCAGCATTTT
CASDINRYNQPQHF
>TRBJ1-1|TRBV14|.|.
TGTGCCAGCAGCCTCAGGGGCACTGAAGCTTTCTTT
CASSLRGTEAFF
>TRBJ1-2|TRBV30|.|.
TGTGCCTGGAGTGTAGAAGGGGCGTATTATGGCTACACCTTC
CAWSVEGAYYGYTF
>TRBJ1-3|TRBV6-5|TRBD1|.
TGTGCCAGCGGACAGGGGAACTCTGGAAACACCATATATTTT
CASGQGNSGNTIYF
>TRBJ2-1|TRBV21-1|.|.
TGTGCCAGGAGATTTACACAGGGGGCATGTAATGAGCAGTTCTTC
CARRFTQGACNEQFF
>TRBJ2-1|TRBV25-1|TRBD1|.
TGTGCCAGCAGTGAGGCAGGGGGCACCTCCTACAATGAGCAGTTCTTC
CASSEAGGTSYNEQFF
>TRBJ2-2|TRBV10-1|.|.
TGCGCCAGCAGGCCTAGCTACTCCGCCGGGGAGCTGTTTTTT
CASRPSYSAGELFF
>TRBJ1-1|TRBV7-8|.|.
TGTGCCAGCAGCTACGCAACCGTGTCTGGGACAGAAGCTTTCTTT
CASSYATVSGTEAFF
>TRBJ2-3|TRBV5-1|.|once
TGCGCCAGCAGCACAGCTAGCGACGCAGATACGCAGTATTTT
CASSTASDADTQYF
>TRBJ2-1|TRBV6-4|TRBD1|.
TGTGCCAGCAGAGGACAGGACCCCCATGAGCAGTTCTTC
CASRGQDPHEQFF
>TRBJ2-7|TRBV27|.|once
TGTGCCAGTCAACCGGGACTCAGGACCGTCGAGCAGTACTTC
CASQPGLRTVEQYF
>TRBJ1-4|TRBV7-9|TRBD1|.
TGTGCCAGCAGCTTAGGGGACAGGAGCACTAATGAAAAACTGTTTTTT
CASSLGDRSTNEKLFF
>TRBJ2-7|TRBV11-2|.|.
TGTGCCAGCAGCTTAGATCGTGTGGGAGGACAACCCTCCTACGAGCAGTACTTC
CASSLDRVGGQPSYEQYF
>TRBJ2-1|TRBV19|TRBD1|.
TGTGCCAGTAGTATCGGACAGGGCGGCGATGAGCAGTTCTTC
CASSIGQGGDEQFF
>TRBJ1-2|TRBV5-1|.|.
TGCGCCAGCAGCTACGACGGGGGGGCTAACTATGGCTACACCTTC
CASSYDGGANYGYTF
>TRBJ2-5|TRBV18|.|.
TGTGCCAGCTCCCCGCAGAGGCAAGAGACCCAGTACTTC
CASSPQRQETQYF
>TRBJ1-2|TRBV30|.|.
TGTGCCTGGAGTATTACTTCGGAGACCTTC
CAWSITSETF
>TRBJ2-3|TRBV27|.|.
TGTGCCAGCGCAACCCGGGACAAAGGAAGCACAGATACGCAGTATTTT
CASATRDKGSTDTQYF
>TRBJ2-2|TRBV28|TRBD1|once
TGTGCCAGCACCCCGGGACAGGCCACCGGGGAGCTGTTTTTT
CASTPGQATGELFF
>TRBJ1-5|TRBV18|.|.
TGTGCCAGCTCACCGACAGCTAATCAGCCCCAGCATTTT
CASSPTANQPQHF
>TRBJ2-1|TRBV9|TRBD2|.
TGTGCCAGCAGCCAGGGGACTAGCGGGAGCAATGAGCAGTTCTTC
CASSQGTSGSNEQFF
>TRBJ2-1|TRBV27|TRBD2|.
TGTGCCAGCAGTTTCGACTGCGGGAGTAGTATCAATGAGCAGTTCTTC
CASSFDCGSSINEQFF
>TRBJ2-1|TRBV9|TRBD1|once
TGTGCCAGCAGCGTAGAGGGGGCGAGCTCCTACAATGAGCAGTTCTTC
CASSVEGASSYNEQFF
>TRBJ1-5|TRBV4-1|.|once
TGCGCCAGCAGCCAAGACAGGGGTTACAATCAGCCCCAGCATTTT
CASSQDRGYNQPQHF
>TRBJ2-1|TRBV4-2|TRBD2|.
TGTGCCAGCAGCCAAGATAGAGGACTAGTTATCGATGAGCAGTTCTTC
CASSQDRGLVIDEQFF
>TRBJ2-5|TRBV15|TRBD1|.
TGTGCCACCAGCAGGCGGGGACAGGGGGCTAGGGAGACCCAGTACTTC
CATSRRGQGARETQYF
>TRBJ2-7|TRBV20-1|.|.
TGCAGTGCTGGCACGGGGTACGAGCAGTACTTC
CSAGTGYEQYF